One TCR beta chain is described in this entry. This entry belongs to a study of identifying expanded T cells in peripheral blood. Profiled with immunoSEQ multiplex PCR; TCRdb holds only in-frame clones, not every one. Of about 90,000 clones listed, about 86% are singletons. This clonotype originated in a person aged 18-70 years in good health. Specimen: blood.

The CDR3 reads CASSQDRVDRLSYEQYF. CDR3 DNA sequence: TGCGCCAGCAGCCAGGACAGGGTTGATCGCCTCTCCTACGAGCAGTACTTC. The rearrangement links TRBV4-3 to TRBJ2-7; 8 nucleotides agree with TRBD1. CDR1 is LGHNA and CDR2 is YSLEER in the germline V gene. The CDR3 length is 17 residues. The V and J ends lost 3 bases and 0 bases, in that order; junction bases with no gene match: 10.